Presented here are 9 T cell receptor beta chains from one specimen sequenced in a study of identical twins. TCRdb reanalysed the 5' RACE reads using MiXCR and keeps one entry per CDR3 protein. The sample consists of a few hundred thousand distinct CDR3 sequences, about 12% of them appearing once. Separately, the same data were catalogued under a study of yellow fever vaccine responses in identical twins.

The specimen sequenced was CD8+ T cells sorted from blood. The receptors stem from a woman between 18 and 29 years old in good health.

A few counts support this clonotype. The chain has TRBV29-1 and TRBJ2-2; TRBD2 aligns across 7 bases. V lost 2 bases, J lost 5 bases, and 5 bases stayed unmatched. The germline CDR1 and CDR2 sequences are SQVTM and ANQGSEA. The CDR3 loop spans 14 amino acids. CDR3 nucleotide sequence: TGCAGCGTTGAACATCGAGCGGGAACCGGGGAGCTGTTTTTT. Translating it yields CSVEHRAGTGELFF.

V and J are TRBV7-8 and TRBJ1-2, with unresolved D. The CDR3 totals 13 residues. Trimming took off 5 bases at V and 1 base at J, with 8 bases between the two ends. Germline V gene sequence: CDR1 SGHVS, CDR2 FQNEAQ. In DNA, the CDR3 is TGTGCCAGCAGCCCAGGTTATAACTATGGCTACACCTTC. It specifies CASSPGYNYGYTF.

V gene TRBV9 combines with J gene TRBJ2-2; 11 positions agree with TRBD1. Germline CDR1 is SGDLS and CDR2 is YYNGEE. CDR3 length equals 17 residues. J lost 2 bases, V lost 4 bases, and 7 bases had no gene match. The CDR3 reads CASSTPRTGGNTGELFF. In nucleotides, the CDR3 is TGTGCCAGCAGCACACCTCGGACAGGGGGCAACACCGGGGAGCTGTTTTTT.

This chain connects TRBV5-8 to TRBJ2-1; perhaps TRBD1 as D (5 bases). Germline V gene data show CDR1 as SGHTS and CDR2 as YDEGEE. This CDR3 is 15 amino acids long. Trimming left V 4 bases short and J 7 bases short, with 18 bases between. The CDR3 loop is CASSPYAQESNEQFF. The CDR3 region has the DNA TGTGCCAGCAGCCCGTATGCACAGGAGTCTAATGAGCAGTTCTTC.

The V call is TRBV7-8, the J call TRBJ2-7; 9 bases align to TRBD2. Per germline, CDR1 SGHVS and CDR2 FQNEAQ. V lost 5 bases and J lost 3; bases outside the gene matches: 11. The CDR3 runs 16 residues. The CDR3 DNA reads as TGTGCCAGCAGCCTCAAAACTAGCGGGCCTTACTACGAGCAGTACTTC. It encodes CASSLKTSGPYYEQYF.

This clonotype was seen a handful of times. This chain uses TRBV7-9 with TRBJ2-3; D possibly corresponds to TRBD2 (5 bases). V was pared by 0 bases and J by 6 bases, with 10 bases between. This CDR3 has 14 amino acids. The germline V gene has CDR1 SEHNR and CDR2 FQNEAQ (reference sequence). The CDR3 here is CASSLALTGDTQYF. DNA of the CDR3: TGTGCCAGCAGCTTAGCCCTAACGGGGGATACGCAGTATTTT.

DNA of the CDR3: TGTGCCAGCAGCCGGGACAGTTCAAGCTCTGGGGCCAACGTCCTGACTTTC. It specifies CASSRDSSSSGANVLTF. The J gene is TRBJ2-6, the V gene TRBV28, with 7 bases matching TRBD1. This CDR3 contains 17 residues. The germline V gene encodes CDR1 MDHEN and CDR2 SYDVKM. The junction had 8 bases not matched to a gene; V was cut back by 6 bases and J by 0 bases.

This clonotype was picked up a small number of times. This chain links TRBV20-1 with TRBJ2-3, with 8 bases fitting TRBD2. The CDR3 spans 15 residues. The V gene's germline CDR1 is DFQATT and CDR2 SNEGSKA (reference sequence). The junction had 8 bases not matched to a gene; V was cut back by 0 bases and J by 6 bases. The CDR3 is CSARDLYGGADTQYF. For the CDR3, the DNA is TGCAGTGCTAGAGATTTGTACGGGGGGGCTGATACGCAGTATTTT.

This clonotype was recorded at least ten times. The J gene is TRBJ2-7, the V gene TRBV7-9, with 9 bases aligning to TRBD1. Germline V gene data show CDR1 as SEHNR and CDR2 as FQNEAQ (reference sequence). The CDR3 length is 13 residues. The V and J ends lost 4 bases and 3 bases, in that order; junction bases with no gene match: 1. CDR3 sequence reads: CASSWTGDYEQYF. DNA for the CDR3: TGTGCCAGCAGCTGGACAGGGGACTACGAGCAGTACTTC.